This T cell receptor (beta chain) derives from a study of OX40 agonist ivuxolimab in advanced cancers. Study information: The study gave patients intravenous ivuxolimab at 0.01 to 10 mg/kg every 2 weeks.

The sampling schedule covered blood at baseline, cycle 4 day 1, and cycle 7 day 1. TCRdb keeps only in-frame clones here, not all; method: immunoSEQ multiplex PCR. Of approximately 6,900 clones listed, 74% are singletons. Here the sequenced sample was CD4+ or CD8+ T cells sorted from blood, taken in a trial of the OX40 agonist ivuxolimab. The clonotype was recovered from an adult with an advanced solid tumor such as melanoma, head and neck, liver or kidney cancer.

CDR3 in amino acids: CASSPTPPWDRVYEQYF. Written as DNA, the CDR3 is TGTGCCAGTAGCCCCACCCCACCCTGGGACAGGGTGTACGAGCAGTACTTC. The chain links TRBV19 to TRBJ2-7; 9 bases are a match to TRBD1. Germline V CDR1 and CDR2: LNHDA, SQIVND (reference sequence). CDR3 length: 17 amino acids. Trimming removed 6 bases from V and 4 bases from J; junction bases left unmatched: 16.